One sample yielded the 6 T cell receptor beta chains listed below, sequenced in a study of T cell responses to AZD1222 COVID-19 vaccine. Produced via immunoSEQ multiplex PCR; TCRdb's table is partial and in-frame only. Among more than 120,000 clones listed, approximately 94% were seen once. The sample in question was peripheral blood, obtained on day 0 of AZD1222 vaccination. These receptors came from an adult in good health.

The CDR3 protein is CASRTKGQPQHF. The CDR3 DNA follows: TGTGCCAGTCGGACAAAGGGGCAGCCCCAGCATTTT. The chain is built from TRBV19 and TRBJ1-5, with TRBD1 as a possible D gene (5 bases). V dropped 8 bases and J dropped 7 bases, with 12 bases sitting between them. Germline lookup yields CDR1 LNHDA and CDR2 SQIVND (reference sequence). There are 12 residues in the CDR3.

The V and J genes are TRBV10-3 and TRBJ2-7, with D unclear. Germline V gives CDR1 ENHRY, CDR2 SYGVKD. The CDR3 has 11 residues. Trimming took 0 bases from V and 10 from J, leaving 7 bases between them. Here the CDR3 DNA reads TGTGCCATCAGTGAGTCTGGAGCACAGTACTTC. Translated, it gives CAISESGAQYF.

V and J are TRBV3-1 (or the pseudogene TRBV3-2) and TRBJ2-7; TRBD2 matches 10 bases. The V gene's germline CDR1 is LGHDT and CDR2 YNNKEL (reference sequence). The junction had 7 bases not matched to a gene; V was cut back by 5 bases and J by 0 bases. CDR3 length: 16 amino acids. The CDR3 DNA reads as TGTGCCAGCAGCAACTTACTAGCGGGGTACTCCTACGAGCAGTACTTC. Translating it yields CASSNLLAGYSYEQYF.

The chain has TRBV10-3 and TRBJ2-7; 7 bases fit TRBD1. V lost 5 bases and J lost 1; bases outside the gene matches: 2. In germline, CDR1 is ENHRY, CDR2 SYGVKD. The CDR3 consists of 13 residues. CDR3 DNA sequence: TGTGCCATCAGTAAGACAGGGTCCTACGAGCAGTACTTC. This codes for CAISKTGSYEQYF.

The chain is built from TRBV9 and TRBJ1-3; D gene unclear. CDR1 and CDR2 from the germline V gene are SGDLS and YYNGEE. Trimming took 1 base from V and 0 from J, leaving 11 bases between them. The CDR3 loop spans 16 amino acids. The CDR3 DNA follows: TGTGCCAGCAGCGTATTTCCTACGAGCTCTGGAAACACCATATATTTT. Encoded protein: CASSVFPTSSGNTIYF.

V usage is TRBV7-9 and J usage is TRBJ2-3; tentative D call: TRBD2 (5 bases). Per germline, CDR1 SEHNR and CDR2 FQNEAQ (reference sequence). CDR3 length equals 15 residues. Trimming removed 7 bases from V and 3 bases from J, with 17 bases in between. CDR3 sequence: CASNLRGDQTDTQYF. The CDR3 nucleotides are TGTGCCAGCAACCTCCGGGGAGATCAAACAGATACGCAGTATTTT.